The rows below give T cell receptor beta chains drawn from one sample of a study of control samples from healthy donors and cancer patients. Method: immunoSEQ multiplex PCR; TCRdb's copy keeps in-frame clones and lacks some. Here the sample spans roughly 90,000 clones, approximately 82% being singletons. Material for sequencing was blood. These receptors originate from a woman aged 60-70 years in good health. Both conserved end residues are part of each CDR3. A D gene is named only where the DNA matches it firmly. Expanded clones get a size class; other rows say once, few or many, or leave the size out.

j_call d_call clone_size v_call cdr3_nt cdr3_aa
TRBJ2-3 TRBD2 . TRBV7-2 TGTGCCAGCAGCTGGGCTAGCGGGGGGGCCGGGGATACGCAGTATTTT CASSWASGGAGDTQYF
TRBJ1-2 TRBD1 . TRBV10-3 TGTGCCATCAGCGAACAGGGGAGTGACTATGGCTACACCTTC CAISEQGSDYGYTF
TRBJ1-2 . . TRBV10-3 TGTGCCATCAGTGAAACGACTCTCTATGGCTACACCTTC CAISETTLYGYTF
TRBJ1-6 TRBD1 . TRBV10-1 TGCGCCAGCAGTGAGTCCCGGACAGGGCCCTCACCCCTCCACTTT CASSESRTGPSPLHF
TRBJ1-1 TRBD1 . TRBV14 TGTGCCAGCAGCCCCTCGGGACAGGGTATGAACACTGAAGCTTTCTTT CASSPSGQGMNTEAFF
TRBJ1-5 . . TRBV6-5 TGTGCCAGCAGTTTCAGGGACAATCAGCCCCAGCATTTT CASSFRDNQPQHF
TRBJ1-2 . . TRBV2 TGTGCCAGCAAGGACAACAACTATGGCTACACCTTC CASKDNNYGYTF
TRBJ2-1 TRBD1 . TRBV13 TGTGCCAGCAGCGTAGGACAGGGGGCAGGTGAGCAGTTCTTC CASSVGQGAGEQFF
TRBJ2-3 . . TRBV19 TGTGCCAGTAGTAACCAGGGCACAGATACGCAGTATTTT CASSNQGTDTQYF
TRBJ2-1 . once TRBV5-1 TGCGCCCGCAGCTTGGGGGGGGGCCCCTACAATGAGCAGTTCTTC CARSLGGGPYNEQFF
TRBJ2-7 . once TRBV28 TGTGCCAGCAGCGACGACTTGGGCTCCTACGAGCAGTACTTC CASSDDLGSYEQYF
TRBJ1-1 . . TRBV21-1 TGTGCCAGCAGCAAAGCCCGGTCTCCTGAAGCTTTCTTT CASSKARSPEAFF
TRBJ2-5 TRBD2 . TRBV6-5 TGTGCCAGCAACCGGTTTAGGGAGGGGGAGACCCAGTACTTC CASNRFREGETQYF
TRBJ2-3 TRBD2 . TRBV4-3 TGCGCCAGCAGCCAAGATGGGGCGGGGGATTATGGTACGCAGTATTTT CASSQDGAGDYGTQYF
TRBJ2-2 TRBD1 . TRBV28 TGTGCCATCCTACAGGGGGGGAACACCGGGGAGCTGTTTTTT CAILQGGNTGELFF
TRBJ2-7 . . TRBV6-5 TGTGCCAGCAGTTACCTGGACAGTACCTACGAGCAGTACTTC CASSYLDSTYEQYF